This TCR beta chain was sequenced during a study of T cell repertoires in cytomegalovirus infection. Regarding the study as a whole: Summed frequency of public TCR beta families distinguished CMV carriers with the relevant HLA.

As to this clonotype: Its antigen is undetermined.

From the reads, TCRdb called clonotypes with MiXCR, one entry per CDR3 protein. The data hold approximately 400,000 distinct CDR3 sequences, with under 40% observed a single time. The sample was PBMCs. The source is a human donor in good health (CMV status not recorded). Some clones in this sample may be carry-over from other donors' samples.

CDR3 sequence (DNA): TGTGCCAGTAGTGCGTCTTCCGGGGCCAACGTCCTGACTTTC. Protein product: CASSASSGANVLTF. The chain joins TRBV19 to TRBJ2-6; no reliable D call. The CDR3 consists of 14 residues. The ends were cut back, 5 bases at V and 4 bases at J, with 9 bases in the middle. Germline values: CDR1 LNHDA, CDR2 SQIVND (reference sequence).